The next 18 T cell receptor beta chains were all read from a single sample in a study of blood T cell repertoires in COVID-19. The assay was immunoSEQ multiplex PCR, and TCRdb's table has in-frame clones only and misses some. The sample carries approximately 280,000 clones, approximately 85% recorded once. Sequenced material: peripheral blood. Source of these receptors: a man aged 50 or older with active or convalescent COVID-19.

The chain recombines TRBV7-2 with TRBJ2-3; tentative D call: TRBD2 (5 bases). Trimming took off 8 bases at V and 4 bases at J, with 16 bases between the two ends. The length of the CDR3 is 14 residues. Germline lookup yields CDR1 SGHTA and CDR2 FQGNSA. CDR3 DNA sequence: TGTGCCAGCGGGATGTCGGTCGGGGCAGATACGCAGTATTTT. It specifies CASGMSVGADTQYF.

This clone has just a few counts. The chain combines TRBV5-4 with TRBJ2-5, with TRBD2 matching 7 bases. With 2 bases clipped from V and 5 bases from J, the junction kept 6 bases outside the gene matches. CDR1 SGHNT and CDR2 YYREEE come from the germline V gene (reference sequence). The CDR3 sequence is 14 residues long. The CDR3 spells CASSLAGPGETQYF. Written as DNA, the CDR3 is TGTGCCAGCAGCTTAGCGGGGCCCGGCGAGACCCAGTACTTC.

J is TRBJ2-4 and V is TRBV11-2; 10 bases align to TRBD1. The V gene's germline CDR1 is SGHAT and CDR2 FQNNGV. V trimming: 7 bases; J trimming: 6 bases; junction bases outside the gene matches: 9. The CDR3 loop spans 15 amino acids. The CDR3 reads CASTDRGRLSNIQYF. CDR3 coding DNA: TGTGCCAGCACCGACAGGGGGCGATTATCAAACATTCAGTACTTC.

This clone has just a few counts. The V call is TRBV4-1, the J call TRBJ2-7; 7 bases are shared with TRBD1. Germline V gives CDR1 MGHRA, CDR2 YSYEKL. The V segment lost 3 bases and the J segment 3 bases; nucleotides outside the gene matches: 8. The CDR3 extends over 15 amino acids. In DNA, the CDR3 is TGCGCCAGCAGCCACCTAGTCGGGACAGACTACGAGCAGTACTTC. It encodes CASSHLVGTDYEQYF.

There are a few counts of this clone. This chain uses TRBV2 with TRBJ2-7; D remains unclear. V lost 1 base, J lost 4 bases, and 11 bases lay in between. The CDR3 consists of 14 residues. Germline V gene data show CDR1 as SNHLY and CDR2 as FYNNEI. This chain's CDR3 is CASSEEIAHYEQYF. In DNA, the CDR3 is TGTGCCAGCAGTGAAGAGATAGCTCATTACGAGCAGTACTTC.

This clone appeared a single time. The chain links TRBV20-1 to TRBJ2-1; 8 nucleotides match TRBD2. Trimming cost V 5 bases and J 10 bases; bases outside gene matches: 4. Germline V lookup: CDR1 DFQATT, CDR2 SNEGSKA (reference sequence). There are 11 residues in the CDR3. CDR3 nucleotide sequence: TGCAGTGCTTACGGGAGGGTGGAGCAGTTCTTC. Residues: CSAYGRVEQFF.

The chain couples TRBV7-3 to TRBJ2-1; 16 bases are shared with TRBD2. With V trimmed by 0 bases and J by 6 bases, 8 bases remained unmatched. CDR3 length equals 19 residues. Germline V gene lookup returns CDR1 SGHTA and CDR2 FQGTGA. CDR3 sequence reads: CASSLTAGTSGRGINEQFF. In nucleotides, the CDR3 is TGTGCCAGCAGCTTAACGGCAGGGACTAGCGGGAGGGGAATCAATGAGCAGTTCTTC.

The V gene is TRBV7-9, the J gene TRBJ2-5; no firm D call. The CDR3 covers 12 residues. From germline, CDR1 is SEHNR and CDR2 FQNEAQ (reference sequence). The ends were cut back, 0 bases at V and 4 bases at J, with 3 bases in the middle. The CDR3 here is CASSLAGETQYF. In DNA form, the CDR3 reads TGTGCCAGCAGCTTAGCCGGAGAGACCCAGTACTTC. The variable domain in full, completed from reference TRBV7-9 and TRBJ2-5, reads DTGVSQNPRHKITKRGQNVTFRCDPISEHNRLYWYRQTLGQGPEFLTYFQNEAQLEKSRLLSDRFSAERPKGSFSTLEIQRTEQGDSAMYLCASSLAGETQYFGPGTRLLVL.

V usage is TRBV9 and J usage is TRBJ2-3; the match to TRBD1 covers 12 bases. CDR1 SGDLS and CDR2 YYNGEE come from the germline V gene. The J segment lost 5 bases and the V segment lost 3 bases, leaving 7 bases of the junction unmatched. The CDR3 sequence is 16 residues long. The CDR3 here is CASSAWDRGRGDTQYF. Written as DNA, the CDR3 is TGTGCCAGCAGCGCATGGGACAGGGGGCGAGGAGATACGCAGTATTTT.

Comments on this clone: Germline and junction disagree at one end, which may indicate a read error. The CDR3 sequence: CASKGLAGPIPF. CDR3 bases: TGTGCCAGCAAGGGACTAGCGGGACCTATCCCCTTC. The chain combines TRBV2 with TRBJ2-7; TRBD2 aligns across 13 bases. Germline-derived CDR1 and CDR2 are SNHLY and FYNNEI. There are 12 residues in the CDR3.

J is TRBJ2-2 and V is TRBV7-3; 10 bases are shared with TRBD2. Losses at the gene ends were 2 bases for V and 3 bases for J; bases not matched to a gene: 3. Looked up from germline, CDR1 is SGHTA and CDR2 is FQGTGA. The CDR3 contains 16 residues. CDR3 sequence: CASSLQAGGDTGELFF. CDR3 bases: TGTGCCAGCAGCTTACAAGCGGGAGGGGACACCGGGGAGCTGTTTTTT.

The chain recombines TRBV19 with TRBJ1-5, with a possible D match to TRBD1 (6 bases). CDR3 length: 14 amino acids. CDR1 and CDR2 from the germline V gene are LNHDA and SQIVND (reference sequence). The V and J ends lost 6 bases and 4 bases respectively, with 13 bases between them. The CDR3 nucleotides read TGTGCCAGTAGGAACGACAGGATGAATCAGCCCCAGCATTTT. Translation: CASRNDRMNQPQHF.

This clone occurred once. The chain uses TRBV30 and TRBJ1-2; 7 nucleotides agree with TRBD1. The CDR3 has 17 residues. In germline, CDR1 is GTSNPN, CDR2 SVGIG (reference sequence). V shed 2 bases and J 0 bases; nucleotides not matched to a gene: 12. The CDR3 region has the DNA TGTGCCTGGAGTAAACCAACGCGACAGGGAGCTAACTATGGCTACACCTTC. Encoded protein: CAWSKPTRQGANYGYTF.

This clone was seen only once. The identical CDR3 is also encoded by other nucleotide sequences in the sample. The gene calls are TRBV7-8 and TRBJ2-5; 7 nucleotides agree with TRBD2. The CDR3 has 14 amino acids. V lost 1 base to trimming and J lost 5 bases; unmatched junction nucleotides: 4. The germline gives CDR1 SGHVS, CDR2 FQNEAQ. The CDR3 region has the DNA TGTGCCAGCAGCTTAGGGGGGGGTCGCGAGACCCAGTACTTC. This sequence encodes CASSLGGGRETQYF.

This chain connects TRBV29-1 to TRBJ2-2, with a weak D call TRBD1 (6 bases). V lost 3 bases, J lost 5 bases, and 10 bases lay in between. Germline loops: CDR1 SQVTM, CDR2 ANQGSEA. This CDR3 has 13 residues. The chain's CDR3 is CSVDQGRTGELFF. In DNA form, the CDR3 reads TGCAGCGTTGATCAGGGGCGGACCGGGGAGCTGTTTTTT.

The chain employs TRBV30 and TRBJ1-5, with D uncertain. This CDR3 has 15 residues. Trimming removed 0 bases from V and 2 bases from J, with 11 bases in between. Germline V gene sequence: CDR1 GTSNPN, CDR2 SVGIG (reference sequence). The DNA of the CDR3 is TGTGCCTGGAGTGTACCCGGGGTTCGCAATCAGCCCCAGCATTTT. It specifies CAWSVPGVRNQPQHF. Full variable domain (outside the CDR3, taken from reference TRBV30 and TRBJ1-5): SQTIHQWPATLVQPVGSPLSLECTVEGTSNPNLYWYRQAAGRGLQLLFYSVGIGQISSEVPQNLSASRPQDRQFILSSKKLLLSDSGFYLCAWSVPGVRNQPQHFGDGTRLSIL.

The chain recombines TRBV2 with TRBJ2-3, with 10 bases matching TRBD2. CDR1 is SNHLY and CDR2 is FYNNEI in the germline V gene. The CDR3 loop spans 15 amino acids. The junction had 6 bases not matched to a gene; V was cut back by 6 bases and J by 3 bases. In DNA form, the CDR3 reads TGTGCCAGCAGCGAGCTGACTAGCGGGACAGATACGCAGTATTTT. Its protein is CASSELTSGTDTQYF.

The chain joins TRBV5-5 to TRBJ2-2; D is ambiguous. This CDR3 comprises 14 residues. The V end was cut by 4 bases, the J end by 0 bases, with 7 bases between. The germline gives CDR1 SGHKS, CDR2 YYEKEE (reference sequence). The CDR3 sequence is CASSPYTNTGELFF. CDR3 DNA: TGTGCCAGCAGCCCTTACACGAACACCGGGGAGCTGTTTTTT.